This T cell receptor (beta chain) was found in a study of blood T cell repertoires in COVID-19. Here immunoSEQ multiplex PCR was the method, and the copy in TCRdb shows in-frame clones only, minus some. The sample lists under 55,000 clones; about nine tenths were seen once. The V gene's germline CDR1 is MGHRA and CDR2 YSYEKL. Trimming took 0 bases from V and 3 from J, leaving 15 bases between them. This CDR3 comprises 16 residues. This TCR was sampled from an elderly woman with COVID-19, enrolled during active disease. The sequencing sample was made of peripheral blood. This chain uses TRBV4-1 with TRBJ2-7, with D possibly matching TRBD1 (6 bases). The CDR3 here is CASSQDRGQGFYEQYF. The CDR3 bases are TGCGCCAGCAGCCAAGATAGAGGCCAGGGGTTCTACGAGCAGTACTTC.